This is a list of T cell receptor beta chains from one sample in a study of T-cell reconstitution after alpha-beta-depleted transplantation in children. In TCRdb, the PCR reads were re-called with MiXCR into one record per CDR3 protein. Of 500,000 to 600,000 distinct CDR3 sequences listed, around 18% are singletons. The sequenced sample was PBMCs from the stem cell graft donor, obtained from the stem cell graft. The origin of the receptors is a human donor who donated a stem cell graft to a child with acute lymphoblastic leukemia. Both conserved end residues are part of each CDR3. The D gene is left open where the match is weak. Not all rows give a size; the values are once, few, many and, for expanded clones, a class.

d_gene,abundance,j_gene,v_gene,CDR3nt,CDR3aa
TRBD1,.,TRBJ2-7,TRBV7-9,TGTGCCAGCAGCAAGGGACAGGGTCGCGAGCAGTACTTC,CASSKGQGREQYF
TRBD1,few,TRBJ1-2,TRBV2,TGTGCCAGCAGTGAGATAGCAGGGGGCGTCTATGGCTACACCTTC,CASSEIAGGVYGYTF
TRBD2,few,TRBJ2-1,TRBV4-1,TGCGCCAGCAGCCCCGGGACTAGCGGGAGAGGCAATGAGCAGTTCTTC,CASSPGTSGRGNEQFF
.,.,TRBJ2-5,TRBV3-1,TGTGCCAGCACCCAAGATCGACCCAGGGAGACCCAGTACTTC,CASTQDRPRETQYF
.,few,TRBJ2-2,TRBV9,TGTGCCAGCAGCGTTTGGGGGGAGAAGATGGAGGAGCTGTTTTTT,CASSVWGEKMEELFF
.,few,TRBJ2-7,TRBV14,TGTGCCAGCAGCCAAGGGTTGGGCTGGTACTCCTACGAGCAGTACTTC,CASSQGLGWYSYEQYF
.,few,TRBJ2-5,TRBV7-9,TGTGCCAGCAGCTTAGCGCTAACTGGGGAAGGAGAGACCCAGTACTTC,CASSLALTGEGETQYF
TRBD1,few,TRBJ2-1,TRBV7-9,TGTGCCAGCAGCTCGGGACAGGCCTACAATGAGCAGTTCTTC,CASSSGQAYNEQFF
.,few,TRBJ1-5,TRBV4-1,TGCGCCAGCAGCCAAGGGGACGGGAGTAATCAGCCCCAGCATTTT,CASSQGDGSNQPQHF
TRBD1,.,TRBJ2-7,TRBV12-3/TRBV12-4,TGTGCCAGCGAGGGGGCCAAGGAGCAGTACTTC,CASEGAKEQYF
TRBD2,many,TRBJ2-1,TRBV29-1,TGCAGCGCCGGAGAGCCTAGCGGAGCCTACAATGAGCAGTTCTTC,CSAGEPSGAYNEQFF
.,.,TRBJ2-6,TRBV6-1,TGTGCCAGCAGCCTACCAGGGGATGGGGCCAACGTCCTGACTTTC,CASSLPGDGANVLTF
TRBD1,.,TRBJ2-1,TRBV27,TGTGCCAGCAGTTTATCGCTAGCAGGGGGTCTCTACAATGAGCAGTTCTTC,CASSLSLAGGLYNEQFF
TRBD1,.,TRBJ2-2,TRBV5-1,TGCGCCAGCAGACGTGGAGGGACAGGGGTCACCGGGGAGCTGTTTTTT,CASRRGGTGVTGELFF
.,few,TRBJ1-1,TRBV10-3,TGTGCCATCAGTGAGTTTGAGGGCCTGCCTGAAGCTTTCTTT,CAISEFEGLPEAFF
TRBD2,few,TRBJ2-5,TRBV14,TGTGCCAGCAGCCTGGGGCGGCTAGCGGGAGCAAAAGAGACCCAGTACTTC,CASSLGRLAGAKETQYF
.,.,TRBJ1-1,TRBV29-1,TGCAGCGTTGAGGAGGCTACATATGAAGCTTTCTTT,CSVEEATYEAFF
.,few,TRBJ2-5,TRBV18,TGTGCCAGCTCACCCGCTAAAGGGATTACAGAGACCCAGTACTTC,CASSPAKGITETQYF
.,.,TRBJ1-1,TRBV30,TGTGCCTGGAGAAACCGGGGACGGCAAATGAACACTGAAGCTTTCTTT,CAWRNRGRQMNTEAFF
.,.,TRBJ1-5,TRBV24-1,TGTGCCACCTCTTTGGGGCCCAATCAGCCCCAGCATTTT,CATSLGPNQPQHF
.,few,TRBJ1-2,TRBV3-1,TGTGCCAGCTCACCGTTCTCTCACTATGGCTACACCTTC,CASSPFSHYGYTF
.,.,TRBJ2-1,TRBV5-1,TGCGCCAGCAGCTTCATGAATTGGGTCGGCGGATCCTACAATGAGCAGTTCTTC,CASSFMNWVGGSYNEQFF
.,many,TRBJ2-7,TRBV5-1,TGCGCCAGCAGCTTGGTCTGGGATCTCGGCGAGCAGTACTTC,CASSLVWDLGEQYF
TRBD2,many,TRBJ2-3,TRBV12-3/TRBV12-4,TGTGCCAGCAGTTTAAGTTGGGCTAGCGGGCCCACTAGCACAGATACGCAGTATTTT,CASSLSWASGPTSTDTQYF
.,.,TRBJ1-1,TRBV20-1,TGCAGTGCTAGAGAGGGCTCCGCGAACACTGAAGCTTTCTTT,CSAREGSANTEAFF